This T cell receptor (beta chain) was identified in a study of T cells in Graves' hyperthyroidism and ophthalmopathy. Study-level background: Initial diagnosis, before any treatment, was when peripheral blood was collected.

Findings and limits, study-wide: Blood samples included most of the expanded thyroid clonotypes exceeding 0.001.

Using RNA transcripts as the source, TCR beta CDR3 regions were amplified. Using the HTBI primer set, a first-round RT-PCR was run on the TCR CDR3. MiXCR, applied by TCRdb to the multiplex PCR reads, yields one record per CDR3 protein. The table lists 250,000 to 350,000 distinct CDR3 sequences, 20% to 25% of them singletons, with approximately 60% in the top ten. Active moderate-to-severe ophthalmopathy, Clinical Activity Score at least 3, NOSPECS at least 4, under 3 months' duration. Concerning this clonotype: Its antigen is still unknown.

Sample: blood. This clonotype originated in a man aged 30 to 39 with Graves' ophthalmopathy.

This CDR3 is CASSKTGELFF. CDR3 DNA: TGTGCCAGCAGTAAAACCGGGGAGCTGTTTTTT. The chain uses TRBV28 and TRBJ2-2; D is undetermined. Per germline, CDR1 MDHEN and CDR2 SYDVKM. V shed 5 bases and J shed 5 bases, with 3 bases lying between them. This CDR3 has 11 amino acids.